The 23 T cell receptor beta chains reported below all come from one sample, sequenced in a study of cytomegalovirus exposure and HLA in healthy donors. Amplification used 60 Vbeta primers and 13 Jbeta primers. The table came from immunoSEQ multiplex PCR; TCRdb's copy has only in-frame clones and leaves some out. The sample holds approximately 160,000 clones, 65% to 85% seen once. Sequencing input: PBMCs. The origin of the receptors is a woman aged 40 to 55 in good health and CMV-seropositive.

This clone rates as medium-sized. The chain couples TRBV5-8 to TRBJ2-3; D is ambiguous. The CDR3 spans 14 residues. Trimming stripped 4 bases from V and 4 bases from J, with 13 bases between. The germline V gene encodes CDR1 SGHTS and CDR2 YDEGEE. Here the CDR3 reads CASSPPRWPDTQYF. The CDR3 DNA is TGTGCCAGCAGCCCTCCGAGGTGGCCAGATACGCAGTATTTT.

The chain links TRBV4-3 to TRBJ1-2, with D perhaps matching TRBD1 (6 bases). CDR3 size: 16 residues. Germline V gene data show CDR1 as LGHNA and CDR2 as YSLEER. V was pared by 1 base and J by 4 bases, with 16 bases between. CDR3 amino acids: CASSQAARGLSYGYTF. CDR3 DNA sequence: TGCGCCAGCAGCCAAGCCGCGCGGGGGCTAAGCTATGGCTACACCTTC.

The CDR3 loop reads CASSLVAGGDTEAFF. DNA for the CDR3: TGCGCCAGCAGCTTGGTTGCCGGGGGGGACACTGAAGCTTTCTTT. The chain has TRBV5-1 and TRBJ1-1; TRBD1 is a possible D gene (5 bases). Germline V gene sequence: CDR1 SGHRS, CDR2 YFSETQ. The CDR3 loop spans 15 amino acids. V dropped 0 bases and J dropped 3 bases, with 12 bases sitting between them.

This chain uses TRBV5-1 with TRBJ2-3; 8 bases line up with TRBD1. Unmatched junction bases numbered 3, after V lost 0 bases and J lost 3 bases. Germline assignment: CDR1 SGHRS and CDR2 YFSETQ. CDR3 size: 15 residues. CDR3 amino acids: CASSLDGQGTDTQYF. CDR3 nucleotide sequence: TGCGCCAGCAGCTTGGATGGACAGGGTACAGATACGCAGTATTTT.

This clone was observed a handful of times. This chain joins TRBV6-5 and TRBJ1-1; no clear D. The germline V gene has CDR1 MNHEY and CDR2 SVGAGI. The CDR3 runs to 16 residues. Trimming cost V 0 bases and J 0 bases, with 11 bases left between them. CDR3 nucleotides: TGTGCCAGCAGTTACTCCAGAAATCAATTGAACACTGAAGCTTTCTTT. Its translation: CASSYSRNQLNTEAFF.

The chain joins TRBV7-6 to TRBJ2-2; 9 positions agree with TRBD1. The CDR3 consists of 15 residues. With V trimmed by 4 bases and J by 5 bases, 5 bases remained unmatched. Germline V gives CDR1 SGHVS, CDR2 FNYEAQ. In nucleotides, the CDR3 is TGTGCCAGCAGCTCTAGGACAGGGGATACCGGGGAGCTGTTTTTT. Translated: CASSSRTGDTGELFF.

The chain links TRBV28 to TRBJ1-6; D perhaps matches TRBD1 (5 bases). The V gene's germline CDR1 is MDHEN and CDR2 SYDVKM. CDR3 size: 15 residues. Trimming left V 2 bases short and J 6 bases short, with 11 bases between. The CDR3 protein is CASSLGGGTNSPLHF. The CDR3 DNA reads TGTGCCAGCAGTTTAGGAGGAGGGACTAATTCACCCCTCCACTTT.

The chain joins TRBV29-1 to TRBJ1-5, with D possibly matching TRBD1 (6 bases). V lost 5 bases, J lost 9 bases, and 20 bases lay in between. The CDR3 totals 14 residues. The germline V gene encodes CDR1 SQVTM and CDR2 ANQGSEA. CDR3 protein: CSVQLQGPIGPQHF. The CDR3 DNA reads as TGCAGCGTTCAATTACAGGGACCCATCGGGCCCCAGCATTTT.

The chain has TRBV5-6 and TRBJ2-7; 7 positions agree with TRBD1. CDR3 size: 16 residues. From germline, CDR1 is SGHDT and CDR2 YYEEEE. The junction had 13 bases not matched to a gene; V was cut back by 4 bases and J by 3 bases. CDR3 sequence: CASSPVGTESLYEQYF. The CDR3 DNA reads TGTGCCAGCAGCCCGGTCGGGACAGAAAGTCTCTACGAGCAGTACTTC. Full variable domain (rest looked up from reference TRBV5-6 and TRBJ2-7): DAGVTQSPTHLIKTRGQQVTLRCSPKSGHDTVSWYQQALGQGPQFIFQYYEEEERQRGNFPDRFSGHQFPNYSSELNVNALLLGDSALYLCASSPVGTESLYEQYFGPGTRLTVT.

V gene TRBV28 combines with J gene TRBJ2-7, with D maybe TRBD1 (5 bases). The CDR3 length is 16 residues. Trimming removed 2 bases at V and 3 bases at J, with 17 bases between. From germline, CDR1 is MDHEN and CDR2 SYDVKM. CDR3 bases: TGTGCCAGCAGTTTACAAGGCGCAGGGCCCTTCTACGAGCAGTACTTC. Translating it yields CASSLQGAGPFYEQYF.

This chain joins TRBV6-5 and TRBJ2-3; possible D gene TRBD2, 5 bases. The germline V and J ends were trimmed by 10 bases and 0 bases, with 17 bases remaining between them. Germline values: CDR1 MNHEY, CDR2 SVGAGI. The CDR3 covers 15 residues. CDR3 region: CATQREGASTDTQYF. DNA of the CDR3: TGTGCCACCCAGCGAGAGGGCGCGAGCACAGATACGCAGTATTTT.

The chain combines TRBV7-9 with TRBJ1-6; D remains unclear. The CDR3 runs 15 residues. From germline, CDR1 is SEHNR and CDR2 FQNEAQ (reference sequence). V was clipped by 4 bases and J by 7 bases, with 14 bases between them. The CDR3 is CASSSSGQSNSPLHF. The CDR3, as DNA: TGTGCCAGCAGCTCCTCGGGTCAATCCAATTCACCCCTCCACTTT.

The V and J genes are TRBV2 and TRBJ1-4, with D hard to call. Germline V gene data show CDR1 as SNHLY and CDR2 as FYNNEI. The CDR3 runs 15 residues. V was cut by 2 bases and J by 2 bases, with 9 bases left in between. CDR3 sequence reads: CASSERGRTNEKLFF. In DNA form, the CDR3 reads TGTGCCAGCAGTGAAAGAGGGCGGACTAATGAAAAACTGTTTTTT.

V usage is TRBV27 and J usage is TRBJ2-1; 11 bases match TRBD2. Per germline, CDR1 MNHEY and CDR2 SMNVEV (reference sequence). J was trimmed by 9 bases and V by 5 bases; bases with no gene match: 12. The CDR3 is made up of 16 amino acids. This CDR3 reads CASSPLTSGVGSEQFF. The DNA for the CDR3 is TGTGCCAGCAGTCCCTTGACTAGCGGGGTGGGCAGTGAGCAGTTCTTC.

This clone was seen a handful of times. The chain couples TRBV11-3 to TRBJ2-2; D possibly corresponds to TRBD2 (5 bases). CDR1 and CDR2 (germline): SGHNT, YENEEA. Trimming pared 5 bases from V and 5 bases from J, leaving 15 bases between. The length of the CDR3 is 15 residues. CDR3 bases: TGTGCCAGCAGCCCCGGAGGTTCCTGGACCGGGGAGCTGTTTTTT. Protein: CASSPGGSWTGELFF.

This clone was seen only a few times. The chain recombines TRBV10-3 with TRBJ2-1; 7 bases are shared with TRBD1. The CDR3 has 15 residues. With 4 bases clipped from V and 7 bases from J, the junction kept 10 bases outside the gene matches. From germline, CDR1 is ENHRY and CDR2 SYGVKD. CDR3 in amino acids: CAISADRRKTNEQFF. The DNA for the CDR3 is TGTGCCATCAGTGCGGACAGGAGGAAAACGAATGAGCAGTTCTTC.

J is TRBJ1-5 and V is TRBV10-2; no definite D call. This CDR3 has 15 amino acids. The germline CDR1 and CDR2 sequences are WSHSY and SAAADI. The germline V and J ends were trimmed by 1 base and 0 bases, with 7 bases remaining between them. CDR3 bases: TGCGCCAGCAGTGAGTTCGGGGATAGCAATCAGCCCCAGCATTTT. Translation: CASSEFGDSNQPQHF.

This rearrangement joins TRBV2 to TRBJ2-1; TRBD2 agrees at 14 bases. CDR3 length: 18 residues. V was pared by 5 bases and J by 8 bases, with 14 bases of the junction left unmatched. Germline lookup yields CDR1 SNHLY and CDR2 FYNNEI. This CDR3 reads CASSPGTSGSLRVDEQFF. CDR3 in DNA: TGTGCCAGCAGTCCCGGGACTAGCGGGAGCTTAAGGGTAGATGAGCAGTTCTTC.

J is TRBJ1-5 and V is TRBV30; TRBD1 aligns across 7 bases. Germline-derived CDR1 and CDR2 are GTSNPN and SVGIG (reference sequence). J lost 4 bases, V lost 3 bases, and 6 bases had no gene match. CDR3 length: 14 residues. The CDR3 is CAWSAGTENQPQHF. The CDR3 coding sequence is TGTGCCTGGAGCGCCGGGACAGAGAATCAGCCCCAGCATTTT.

This clone is a singleton in its sample. The V call is TRBV5-1, the J call TRBJ2-3; 7 nucleotides match TRBD1. Germline CDR1 is SGHRS and CDR2 is YFSETQ. The CDR3 is 17 amino acids. With V trimmed by 0 bases and J by 2 bases, 9 bases remained unmatched. The chain's CDR3 is CASSLESGTEITDTQYF. Written as DNA, the CDR3 is TGCGCCAGCAGCTTGGAGAGTGGGACAGAGATCACAGATACGCAGTATTTT. Variable domain in full (rest from reference TRBV5-1 and TRBJ2-3): KAGVTQTPRYLIKTRGQQVTLSCSPISGHRSVSWYQQTPGQGLQFLFEYFSETQRNKGNFPGRFSGRQFSNSRSEMNVSTLELGDSALYLCASSLESGTEITDTQYFGPGTRLTVL.

V usage is TRBV6-5 and J usage is TRBJ2-2; D remains unclear. The CDR3 extends over 13 amino acids. Germline V gene sequence: CDR1 MNHEY, CDR2 SVGAGI. Trimming left V 2 bases short and J 1 base short, with 2 bases between. DNA for the CDR3: TGTGCCAGCAGTTACCTGAACACCGGGGAGCTGTTTTTT. Translated: CASSYLNTGELFF.

J is TRBJ2-7 and V is TRBV18; TRBD1 matches 7 bases. V shed 4 bases, J shed 3 bases, and the junction held 3 bases outside the gene matches. The CDR3 has 13 residues. CDR1 and CDR2 from the germline V gene are KGHSH and LQKENI. The CDR3 DNA is TGTGCCAGCTCACAGGGACAGAACTACGAGCAGTACTTC. It encodes CASSQGQNYEQYF.

The J gene is TRBJ2-7, the V gene TRBV18, with unresolved D. This CDR3 region has 14 residues. V was shortened by 0 bases and J by 6 bases, with 12 bases between the two germline ends. Germline V gene lookup returns CDR1 KGHSH and CDR2 LQKENI. In nucleotides, the CDR3 is TGTGCCAGCTCACCACCCGGGTATCCGCGCGAGCAGTACTTC. Amino acid sequence: CASSPPGYPREQYF.